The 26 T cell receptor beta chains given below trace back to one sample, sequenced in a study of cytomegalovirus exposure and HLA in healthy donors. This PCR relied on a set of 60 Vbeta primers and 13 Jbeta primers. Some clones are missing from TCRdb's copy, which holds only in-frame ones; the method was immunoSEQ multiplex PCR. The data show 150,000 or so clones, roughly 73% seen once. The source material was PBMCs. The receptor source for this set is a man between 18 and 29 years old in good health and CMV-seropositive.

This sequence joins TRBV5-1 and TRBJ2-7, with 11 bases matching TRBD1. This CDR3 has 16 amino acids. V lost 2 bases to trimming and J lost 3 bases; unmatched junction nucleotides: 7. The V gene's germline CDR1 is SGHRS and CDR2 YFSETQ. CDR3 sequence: CASSLNSGTGGYEQYF. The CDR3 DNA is TGCGCCAGCAGCTTAAATTCCGGGACAGGGGGCTACGAGCAGTACTTC.

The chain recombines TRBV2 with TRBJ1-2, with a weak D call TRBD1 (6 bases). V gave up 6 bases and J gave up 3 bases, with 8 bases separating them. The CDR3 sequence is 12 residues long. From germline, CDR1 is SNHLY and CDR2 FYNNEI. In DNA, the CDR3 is TGTGCCAGCAGCCGACAGGACTATGGCTACACCTTC. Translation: CASSRQDYGYTF.

Here the CDR3 reads CASSRGQGTEAFF. CDR3 sequence (DNA): TGTGCCAGCAGTAGAGGACAGGGCACTGAAGCTTTCTTT. The J gene is TRBJ1-1, the V gene TRBV28, with 8 bases lining up with TRBD1. The germline CDR1 and CDR2 sequences are MDHEN and SYDVKM. The ends lost 5 bases at V and 4 bases at J; junction bases unmatched: 3. This CDR3 has 13 residues.

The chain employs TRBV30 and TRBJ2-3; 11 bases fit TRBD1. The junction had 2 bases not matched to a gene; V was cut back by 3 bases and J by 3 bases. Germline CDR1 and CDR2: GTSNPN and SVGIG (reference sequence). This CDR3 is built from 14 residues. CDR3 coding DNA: TGTGCCTGGAGGGACAGGGGGCGGACAGATACGCAGTATTTT. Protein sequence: CAWRDRGRTDTQYF.

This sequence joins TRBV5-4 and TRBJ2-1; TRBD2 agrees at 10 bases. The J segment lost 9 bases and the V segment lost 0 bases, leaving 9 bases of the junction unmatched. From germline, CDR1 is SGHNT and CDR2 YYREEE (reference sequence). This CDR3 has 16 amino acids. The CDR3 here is CASSLVRAGGPIEQFF. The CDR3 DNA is TGTGCCAGCAGCTTGGTACGAGCGGGAGGGCCTATTGAGCAGTTCTTC.

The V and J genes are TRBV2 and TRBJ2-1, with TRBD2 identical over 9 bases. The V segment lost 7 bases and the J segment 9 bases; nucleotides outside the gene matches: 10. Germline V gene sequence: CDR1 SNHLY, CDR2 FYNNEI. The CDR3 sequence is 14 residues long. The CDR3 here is CASTVRGRAAEQFF. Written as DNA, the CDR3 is TGTGCCAGCACCGTCCGCGGGAGGGCCGCTGAGCAGTTCTTC.

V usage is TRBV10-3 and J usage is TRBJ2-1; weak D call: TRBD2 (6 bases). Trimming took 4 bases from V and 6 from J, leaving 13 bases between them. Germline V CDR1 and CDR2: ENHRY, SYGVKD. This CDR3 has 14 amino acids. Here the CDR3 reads CAISASQTSNEQFF. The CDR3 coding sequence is TGTGCCATCAGTGCTTCCCAGACTAGCAATGAGCAGTTCTTC.

The CDR3 region has the DNA TGTGCCAGCAGCTTAGGGCTAGGAAACTATGGCTACACCTTC. It specifies CASSLGLGNYGYTF. The chain uses TRBV13 and TRBJ1-2; D call uncertain. The length of the CDR3 is 14 residues. Germline V gene lookup returns CDR1 PRHDT and CDR2 FYEKMQ (reference sequence). Trimming removed 0 bases from V and 2 bases from J, with 7 bases in between.

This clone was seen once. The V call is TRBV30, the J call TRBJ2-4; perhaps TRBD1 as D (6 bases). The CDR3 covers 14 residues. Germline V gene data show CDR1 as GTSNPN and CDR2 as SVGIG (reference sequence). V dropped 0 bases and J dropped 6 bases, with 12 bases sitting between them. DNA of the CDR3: TGTGCCTGGAGTGTGTCAGGGGCGATAAACATTCAGTACTTC. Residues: CAWSVSGAINIQYF.

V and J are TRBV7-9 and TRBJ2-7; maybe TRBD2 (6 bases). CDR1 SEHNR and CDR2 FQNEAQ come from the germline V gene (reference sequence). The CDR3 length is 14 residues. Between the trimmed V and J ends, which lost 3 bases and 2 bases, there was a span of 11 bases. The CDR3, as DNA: TGTGCCAGCAGCTTGGCCGGGGGTGCCTACGAGCAGTACTTC. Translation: CASSLAGGAYEQYF.

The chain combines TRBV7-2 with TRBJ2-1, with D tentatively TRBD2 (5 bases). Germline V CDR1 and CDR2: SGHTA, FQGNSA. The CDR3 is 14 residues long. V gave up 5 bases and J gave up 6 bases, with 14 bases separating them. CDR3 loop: CASSPHGIGNEQFF. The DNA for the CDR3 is TGTGCCAGCAGCCCCCACGGGATAGGCAATGAGCAGTTCTTC. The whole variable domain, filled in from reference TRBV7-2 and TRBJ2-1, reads GAGVSQSPSNKVTEKGKDVELRCDPISGHTALYWYRQSLGQGLEFLIYFQGNSAPDKSGLPSDRFSAERTGGSVSTLTIQRTQQEDSAVYLCASSPHGIGNEQFFGPGTRLTVL.

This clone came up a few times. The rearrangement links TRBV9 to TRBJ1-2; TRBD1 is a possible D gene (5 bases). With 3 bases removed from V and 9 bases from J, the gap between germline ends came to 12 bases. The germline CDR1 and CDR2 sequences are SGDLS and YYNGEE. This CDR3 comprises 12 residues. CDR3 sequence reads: CASSGRGGSYTF. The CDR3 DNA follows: TGTGCCAGCAGCGGGCGTGGGGGGAGCTACACCTTC. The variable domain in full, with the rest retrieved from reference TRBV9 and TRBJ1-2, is DSGVTQTPKHLITATGQRVTLRCSPRSGDLSVYWYQQSLDQGLQFLIQYYNGEERAKGNILERFSAQQFPDLHSELNLSSLELGDSALYFCASSGRGGSYTFGSGTRLTVV.

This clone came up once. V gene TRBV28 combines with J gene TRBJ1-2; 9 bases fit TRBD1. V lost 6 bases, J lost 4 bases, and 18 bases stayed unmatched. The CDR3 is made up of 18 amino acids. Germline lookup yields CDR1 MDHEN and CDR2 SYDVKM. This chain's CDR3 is CASRLISLRDRVSYGYTF. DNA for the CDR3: TGTGCCAGCAGGTTAATCTCCCTCCGGGACAGGGTCTCCTATGGCTACACCTTC.

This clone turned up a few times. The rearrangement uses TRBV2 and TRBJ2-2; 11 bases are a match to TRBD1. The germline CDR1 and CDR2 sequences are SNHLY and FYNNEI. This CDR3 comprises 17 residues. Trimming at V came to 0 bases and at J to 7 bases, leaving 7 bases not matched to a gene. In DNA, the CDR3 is TGTGCCAGCAGTGAAGCGCGGGACAGGGGGGACGGCGGGGAGCTGTTTTTT. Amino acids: CASSEARDRGDGGELFF.

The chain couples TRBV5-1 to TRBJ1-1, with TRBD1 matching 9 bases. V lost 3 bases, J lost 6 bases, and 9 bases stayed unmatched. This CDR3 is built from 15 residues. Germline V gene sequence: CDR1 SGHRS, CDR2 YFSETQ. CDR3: CASSWKGQGLAEAFF. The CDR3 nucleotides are TGCGCCAGCAGCTGGAAAGGACAGGGGTTAGCTGAAGCTTTCTTT.

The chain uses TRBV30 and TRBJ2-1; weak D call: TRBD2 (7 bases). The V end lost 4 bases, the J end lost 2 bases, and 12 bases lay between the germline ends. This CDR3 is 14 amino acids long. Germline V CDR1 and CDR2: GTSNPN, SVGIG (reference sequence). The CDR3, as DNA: TGTGCCTGGAAAGGGGGGGCCCCCTACAATGAGCAGTTCTTC. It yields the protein CAWKGGAPYNEQFF.

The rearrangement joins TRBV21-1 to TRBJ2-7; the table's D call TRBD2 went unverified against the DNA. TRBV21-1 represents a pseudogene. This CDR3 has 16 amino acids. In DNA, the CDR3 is TGTGCCAGCAGCTTATACACCGGACTAGCGGGAGACGAGCAGTACTTC. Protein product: CASSLYTGLAGDEQYF.

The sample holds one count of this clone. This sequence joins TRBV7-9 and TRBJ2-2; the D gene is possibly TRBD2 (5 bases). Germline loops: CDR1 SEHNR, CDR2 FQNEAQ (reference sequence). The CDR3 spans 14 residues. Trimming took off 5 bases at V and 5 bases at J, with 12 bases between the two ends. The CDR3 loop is CASSRETNTGELFF. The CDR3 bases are TGTGCCAGCAGCCGGGAAACTAATACCGGGGAGCTGTTTTTT.

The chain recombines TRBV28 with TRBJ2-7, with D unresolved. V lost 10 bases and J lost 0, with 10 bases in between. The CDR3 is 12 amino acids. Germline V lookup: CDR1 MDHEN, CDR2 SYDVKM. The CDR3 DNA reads TGTGCCATAAAAACGAGCTCCTACGAGCAGTACTTC. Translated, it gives CAIKTSSYEQYF.

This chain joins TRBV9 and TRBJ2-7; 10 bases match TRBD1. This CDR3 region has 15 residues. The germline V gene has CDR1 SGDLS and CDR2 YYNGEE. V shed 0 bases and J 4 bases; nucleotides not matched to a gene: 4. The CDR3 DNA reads TGTGCCAGCAGCGTAGGACAGGGGGCGGCGTACGAGCAGTACTTC. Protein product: CASSVGQGAAYEQYF.

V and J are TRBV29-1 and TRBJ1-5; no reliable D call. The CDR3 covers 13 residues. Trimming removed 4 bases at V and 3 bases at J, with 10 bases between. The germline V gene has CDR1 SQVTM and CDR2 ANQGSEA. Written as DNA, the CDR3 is TGCAGCGTTGGAAACGCGTTCAATCAGCCCCAGCATTTT. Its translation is CSVGNAFNQPQHF.

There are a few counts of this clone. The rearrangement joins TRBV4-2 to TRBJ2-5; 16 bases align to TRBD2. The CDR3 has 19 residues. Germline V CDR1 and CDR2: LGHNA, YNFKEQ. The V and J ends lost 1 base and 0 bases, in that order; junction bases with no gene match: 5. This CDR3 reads CASSQARGLAGGYQETQYF. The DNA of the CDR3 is TGTGCCAGCAGCCAAGCCCGGGGACTAGCGGGAGGGTACCAAGAGACCCAGTACTTC.

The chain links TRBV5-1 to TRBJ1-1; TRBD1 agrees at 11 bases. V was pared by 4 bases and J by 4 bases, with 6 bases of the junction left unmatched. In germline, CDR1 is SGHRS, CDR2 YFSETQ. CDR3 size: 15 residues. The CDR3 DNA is TGCGCCAGCAGCAGGGACAGGGGGACAGGCACTGAAGCTTTCTTT. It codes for CASSRDRGTGTEAFF.

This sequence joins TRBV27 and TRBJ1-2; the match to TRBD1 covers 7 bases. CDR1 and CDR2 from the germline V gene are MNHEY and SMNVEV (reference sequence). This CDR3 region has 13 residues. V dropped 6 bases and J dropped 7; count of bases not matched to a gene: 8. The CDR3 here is CASRPGQAGGYTF. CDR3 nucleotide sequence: TGTGCCAGCAGACCCGGACAGGCGGGTGGCTACACCTTC.

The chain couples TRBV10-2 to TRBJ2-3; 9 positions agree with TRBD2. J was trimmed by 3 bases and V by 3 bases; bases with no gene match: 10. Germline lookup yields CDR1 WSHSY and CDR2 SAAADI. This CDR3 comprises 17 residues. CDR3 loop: CASSDGILAGGTDTQYF. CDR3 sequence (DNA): TGCGCCAGCAGTGATGGTATATTGGCGGGAGGGACAGATACGCAGTATTTT.

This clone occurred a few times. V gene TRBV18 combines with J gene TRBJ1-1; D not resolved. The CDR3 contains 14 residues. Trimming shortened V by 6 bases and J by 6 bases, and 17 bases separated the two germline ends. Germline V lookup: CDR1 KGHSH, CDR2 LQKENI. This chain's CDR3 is CASSSGRGLPEAFF. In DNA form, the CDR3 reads TGTGCCAGCTCGTCCGGACGGGGTCTTCCTGAAGCTTTCTTT.